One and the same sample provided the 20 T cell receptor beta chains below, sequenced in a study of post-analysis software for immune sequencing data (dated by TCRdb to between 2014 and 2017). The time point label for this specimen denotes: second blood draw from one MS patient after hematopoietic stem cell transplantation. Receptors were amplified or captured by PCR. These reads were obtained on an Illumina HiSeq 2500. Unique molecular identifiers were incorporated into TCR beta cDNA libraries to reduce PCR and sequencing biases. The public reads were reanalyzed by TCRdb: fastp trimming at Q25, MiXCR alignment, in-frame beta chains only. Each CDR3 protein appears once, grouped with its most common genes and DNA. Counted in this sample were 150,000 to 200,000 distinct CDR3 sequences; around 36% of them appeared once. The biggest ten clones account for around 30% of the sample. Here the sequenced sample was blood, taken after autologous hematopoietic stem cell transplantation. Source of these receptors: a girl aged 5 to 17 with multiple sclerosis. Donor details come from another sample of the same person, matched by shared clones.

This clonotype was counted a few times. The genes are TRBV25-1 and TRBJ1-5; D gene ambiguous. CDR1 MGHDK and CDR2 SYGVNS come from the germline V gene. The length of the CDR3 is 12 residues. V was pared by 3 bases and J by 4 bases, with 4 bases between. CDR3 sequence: CASSDRNQPQHF. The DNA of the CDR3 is TGTGCCAGCAGTGACCGGAATCAGCCCCAGCATTTT.

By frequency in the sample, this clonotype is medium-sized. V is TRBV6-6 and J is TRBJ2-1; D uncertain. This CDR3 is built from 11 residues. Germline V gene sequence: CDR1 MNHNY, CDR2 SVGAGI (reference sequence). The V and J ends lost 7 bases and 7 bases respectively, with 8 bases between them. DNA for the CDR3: TGTGCCAGCAATAACGGGAATGAGCAGTTCTTC. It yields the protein CASNNGNEQFF.

CDR3 in DNA: TGTGCCTGGAGTGTAAGCGGAGTTGCAGATACGCAGTATTTT. This gives the protein CAWSVSGVADTQYF. The V call is TRBV30, the J call TRBJ2-3; D possibly corresponds to TRBD2 (5 bases). V lost 0 bases to trimming and J lost 4 bases, with 11 bases between them. This CDR3 is built from 14 residues. CDR1 is GTSNPN, CDR2 SVGIG, per germline (reference sequence).

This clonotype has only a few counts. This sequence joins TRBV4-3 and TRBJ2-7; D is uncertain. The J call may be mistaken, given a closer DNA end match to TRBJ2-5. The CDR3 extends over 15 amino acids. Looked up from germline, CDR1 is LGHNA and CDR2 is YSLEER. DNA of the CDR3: TGCGCCAGCAGCCAAGATTCTGCGGCTTCTGAGACCCAGTACTTC. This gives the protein CASSQDSAASETQYF.

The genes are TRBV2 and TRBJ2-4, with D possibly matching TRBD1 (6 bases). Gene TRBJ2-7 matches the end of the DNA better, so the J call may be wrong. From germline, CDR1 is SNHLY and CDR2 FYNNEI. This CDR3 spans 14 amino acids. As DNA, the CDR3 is TGTGCCAGCAGTTCCGGGACAATAACCTACGAGCAGTACTTC. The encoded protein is CASSSGTITYEQYF.

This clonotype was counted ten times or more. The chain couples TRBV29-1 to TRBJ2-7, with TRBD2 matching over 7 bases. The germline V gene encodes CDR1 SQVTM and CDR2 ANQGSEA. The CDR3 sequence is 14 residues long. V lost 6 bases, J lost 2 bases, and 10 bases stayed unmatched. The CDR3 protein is CSVTLAGLPYEQYF. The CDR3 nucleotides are TGCAGCGTAACCTTAGCGGGCCTTCCCTACGAGCAGTACTTC.

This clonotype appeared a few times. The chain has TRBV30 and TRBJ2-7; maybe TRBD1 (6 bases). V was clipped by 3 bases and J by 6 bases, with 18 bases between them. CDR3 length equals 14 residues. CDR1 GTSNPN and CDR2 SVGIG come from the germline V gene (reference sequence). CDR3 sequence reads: CAWRQGSVAGEQYF. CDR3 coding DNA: TGTGCCTGGAGACAGGGTTCAGTCGCGGGCGAGCAGTACTTC.

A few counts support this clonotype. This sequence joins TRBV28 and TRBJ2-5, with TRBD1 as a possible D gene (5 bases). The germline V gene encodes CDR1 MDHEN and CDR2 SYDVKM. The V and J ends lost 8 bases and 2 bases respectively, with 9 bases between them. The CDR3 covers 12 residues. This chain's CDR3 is CASQQVQETQYF. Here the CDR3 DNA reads TGTGCCAGCCAACAGGTGCAAGAGACCCAGTACTTC.

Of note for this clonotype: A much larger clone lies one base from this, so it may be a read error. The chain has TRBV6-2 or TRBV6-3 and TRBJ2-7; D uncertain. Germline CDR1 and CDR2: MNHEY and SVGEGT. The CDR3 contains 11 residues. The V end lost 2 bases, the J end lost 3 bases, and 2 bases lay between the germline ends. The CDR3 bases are TGTGCCAGCAGTTACCGCTACGAGCAGTACTTC. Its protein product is CASSYRYEQYF.

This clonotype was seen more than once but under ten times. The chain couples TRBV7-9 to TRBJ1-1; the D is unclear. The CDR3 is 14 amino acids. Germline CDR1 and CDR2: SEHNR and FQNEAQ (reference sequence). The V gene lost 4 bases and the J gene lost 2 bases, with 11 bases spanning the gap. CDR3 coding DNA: TGTGCCAGCAGCTCCACCGACACAAACACTGAAGCTTTCTTT. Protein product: CASSSTDTNTEAFF.

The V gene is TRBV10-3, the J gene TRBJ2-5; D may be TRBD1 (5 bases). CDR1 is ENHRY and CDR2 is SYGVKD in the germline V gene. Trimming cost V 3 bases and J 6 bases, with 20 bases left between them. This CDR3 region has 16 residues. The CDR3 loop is CAISEGVRSPEKTQYF. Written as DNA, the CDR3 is TGTGCCATCAGTGAAGGGGTCAGGAGCCCTGAAAAGACCCAGTACTTC.

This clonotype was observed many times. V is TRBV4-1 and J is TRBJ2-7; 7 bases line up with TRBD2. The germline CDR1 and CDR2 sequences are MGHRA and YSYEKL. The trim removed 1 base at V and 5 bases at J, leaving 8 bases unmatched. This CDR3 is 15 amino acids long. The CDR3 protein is CASSQAAGAPDEQYF. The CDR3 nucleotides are TGCGCCAGCAGCCAAGCGGCGGGAGCCCCCGACGAGCAGTACTTC.

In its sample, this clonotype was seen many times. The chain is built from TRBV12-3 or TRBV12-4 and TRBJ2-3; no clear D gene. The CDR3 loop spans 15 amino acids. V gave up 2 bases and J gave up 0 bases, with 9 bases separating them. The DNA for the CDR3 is TGTGCCAGCAGTTTAACTACCCCTAGCACAGATACGCAGTATTTT. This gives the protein CASSLTTPSTDTQYF.

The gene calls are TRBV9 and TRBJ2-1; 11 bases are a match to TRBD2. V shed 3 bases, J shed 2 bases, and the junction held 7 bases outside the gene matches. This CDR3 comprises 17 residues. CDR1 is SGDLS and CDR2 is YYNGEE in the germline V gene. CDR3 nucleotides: TGTGCCAGCAGCGCCCTAGCGGGAGGAAGGCCCTACAATGAGCAGTTCTTC. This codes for CASSALAGGRPYNEQFF.

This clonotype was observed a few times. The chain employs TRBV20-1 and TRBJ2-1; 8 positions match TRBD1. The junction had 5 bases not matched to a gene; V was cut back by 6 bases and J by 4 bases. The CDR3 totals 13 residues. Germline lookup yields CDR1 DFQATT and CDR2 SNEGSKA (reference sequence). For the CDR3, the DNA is TGCAGTGCCCCGGGACAGGTATACAATGAGCAGTTCTTC. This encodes CSAPGQVYNEQFF.

The CDR3 here is CASSPGEGREQYF. CDR3 DNA: TGTGCCAGCAGCCCAGGGGAGGGGAGAGAGCAGTACTTC. The J gene is TRBJ2-5, the V gene TRBV7-8, with a tentative D call TRBD2 (7 bases). Looked up from germline, CDR1 is SGHVS and CDR2 is FQNEAQ. There are 13 residues in the CDR3. V lost 5 bases and J 11 bases, leaving 18 bases between the germline ends. Drawing the rest from reference TRBV7-8 and TRBJ2-5, the complete variable domain is GAGVSQSPRYKVAKRGQDVALRCDPISGHVSLFWYQQALGQGPEFLTYFQNEAQLDKSGLPSDRFFAERPEGSVSTLKIQRTQQEDSAVYLCASSPGEGREQYFGPGTRLLVL.

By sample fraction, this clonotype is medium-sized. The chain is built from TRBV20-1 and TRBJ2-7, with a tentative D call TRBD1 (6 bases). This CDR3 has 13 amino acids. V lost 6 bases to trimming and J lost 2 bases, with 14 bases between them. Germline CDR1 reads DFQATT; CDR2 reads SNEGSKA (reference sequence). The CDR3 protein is CSASRDIPYEQYF. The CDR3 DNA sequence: TGCAGTGCGTCCAGGGACATTCCCTACGAGCAGTACTTC.

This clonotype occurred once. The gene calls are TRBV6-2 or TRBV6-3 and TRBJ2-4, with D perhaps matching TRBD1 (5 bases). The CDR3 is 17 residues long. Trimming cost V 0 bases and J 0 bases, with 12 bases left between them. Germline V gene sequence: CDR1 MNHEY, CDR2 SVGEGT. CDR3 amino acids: CASSYSRQSLAKNIQYF. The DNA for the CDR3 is TGTGCCAGCAGTTACTCGAGACAGTCTCTAGCCAAAAACATTCAGTACTTC.

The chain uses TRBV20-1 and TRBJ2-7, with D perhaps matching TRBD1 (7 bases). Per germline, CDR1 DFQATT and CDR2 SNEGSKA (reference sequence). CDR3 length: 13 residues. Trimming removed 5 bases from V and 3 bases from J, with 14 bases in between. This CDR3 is CSAGTAGLYEQYF. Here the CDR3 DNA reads TGCAGTGCTGGGACAGCGGGTCTCTACGAGCAGTACTTC.

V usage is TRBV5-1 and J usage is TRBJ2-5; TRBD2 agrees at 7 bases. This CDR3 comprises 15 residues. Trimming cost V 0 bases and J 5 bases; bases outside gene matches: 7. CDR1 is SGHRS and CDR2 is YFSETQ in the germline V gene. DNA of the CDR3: TGCGCCAGCAGCTTGGAATGGGGGGGTAGTGAGACCCAGTACTTC. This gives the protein CASSLEWGGSETQYF.